This T cell receptor (beta chain) was sequenced for a study of blood T cell repertoires in COVID-19. Overall study context: The origin of the acute and convalescent COVID-19 samples was the United States, Italy and Spain. Sample material is recorded as cDNA or gDNA derived from T cells, B-cell-depleted T cells, or PBMCs.

Per the original data handling: It was from reference gene primer amplification that nucleated cell counts were estimated. Profiling relied on immunoSEQ multiplex PCR, and the TCRdb table lists in-frame clones only, not all of them. For V, J and clone size, that table is used; D and trimming come from the DNA. This sample yields 80,000 to 90,000 clones, of which about 85% are seen a single time; just over 3% belongs to the top ten. V lost 2 bases, J lost 6 bases, and 9 bases stayed unmatched. The CDR3 totals 15 residues. Per germline, CDR1 MNHEY and CDR2 SVGEGT. The chain has TRBV6-2 or TRBV6-3 and TRBJ1-1, with 7 bases identical to TRBD1. The specimen was peripheral blood. The sequence was obtained from a woman older than 75 with COVID-19, enrolled during active disease. The CDR3 sequence: CASSYASGGFPEAFF. CDR3 nucleotides: TGTGCCAGCAGTTACGCCTCAGGGGGTTTCCCTGAAGCTTTCTTT.